The present T cell receptor beta chain was sequenced within a study of vaccination and CD4 T cells after COVID-19. Treatment specified: roughly 11-day PBMC culture with coronavirus spike peptide pools or control peptides (ViraFEST assay). CDR1 and CDR2 from the germline V gene are KGHDR and SFDVKD. The V and J ends lost 4 bases and 6 bases, in that order; junction bases with no gene match: 10. The CDR3 has 16 residues. About this clonotype: Its antigen is undetermined.

Oncomine TCR Beta short-read sequencing was applied to DNA from cultured CD4+ T cells. TCRdb reanalysed the PCR reads using MiXCR and keeps one entry per CDR3 protein. Found here are 13,000 or so distinct CDR3 sequences, roughly two fifths of them singletons; the top ten hold almost 9.5%. Specimen: CD4+ T cells from blood, cultured in vitro. This TCR was sampled from a human donor who had recovered from COVID-19. This chain connects TRBV24-1 to TRBJ2-1; 8 bases map to TRBD1. The chain's CDR3 is CATSEGTGPWTNEQFF. The CDR3 DNA reads TGTGCCACCAGTGAAGGGACAGGCCCTTGGACCAATGAGCAGTTCTTC.